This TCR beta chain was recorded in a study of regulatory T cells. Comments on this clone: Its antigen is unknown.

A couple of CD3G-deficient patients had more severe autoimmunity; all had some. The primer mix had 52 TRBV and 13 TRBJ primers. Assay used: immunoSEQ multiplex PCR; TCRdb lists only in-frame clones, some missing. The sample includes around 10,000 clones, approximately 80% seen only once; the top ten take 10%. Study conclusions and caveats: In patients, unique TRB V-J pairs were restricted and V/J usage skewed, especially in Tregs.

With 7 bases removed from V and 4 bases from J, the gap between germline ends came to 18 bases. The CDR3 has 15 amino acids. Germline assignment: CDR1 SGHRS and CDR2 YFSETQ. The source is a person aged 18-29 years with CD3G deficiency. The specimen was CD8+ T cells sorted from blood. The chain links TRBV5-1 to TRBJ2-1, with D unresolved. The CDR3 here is CASRGAESGYNEQFF. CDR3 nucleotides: TGCGCCAGCCGAGGCGCAGAATCAGGTTACAATGAGCAGTTCTTC. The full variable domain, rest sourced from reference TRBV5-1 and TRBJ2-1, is KAGVTQTPRYLIKTRGQQVTLSCSPISGHRSVSWYQQTPGQGLQFLFEYFSETQRNKGNFPGRFSGRQFSNSRSEMNVSTLELGDSALYLCASRGAESGYNEQFFGPGTRLTVL.